Below, 25 T cell receptor beta chains from the same sample are listed, as sequenced in a study of blood T cells in healthy people across ages. Alongside a J-beta primer mix, a sample-barcoded 5' primer served in a second PCR lasting about 7 to 12 cycles. TCRdb ran MiXCR on the 5' RACE reads and lists one entry per CDR3 protein. The table has about 940,000 distinct CDR3 sequences, approximately 49% seen once. Sequenced material: blood. These receptors were obtained from a man aged 25-40 years in good health.

J is TRBJ2-7 and V is TRBV28, with D perhaps given as TRBD1 or TRBD2 (5 bases each). The V end was cut by 7 bases, the J end by 2 bases, with 15 bases between. The germline V gene encodes CDR1 MDHEN and CDR2 SYDVKM. This CDR3 spans 14 amino acids. CDR3 protein: CASTEGSGAYEQYF. For the CDR3, the DNA is TGTGCCAGCACCGAGGGGTCCGGGGCCTACGAGCAGTACTTC.

This rearrangement joins TRBV6-1 to TRBJ2-1, with TRBD1 matching 7 bases. From germline, CDR1 is MNHNS and CDR2 SASEGT. There are 13 residues in the CDR3. The V segment lost 6 bases and the J segment 2 bases; nucleotides outside the gene matches: 1. The CDR3 loop is CASRGTAYNEQFF. The CDR3 bases are TGTGCCAGCAGAGGGACAGCCTACAATGAGCAGTTCTTC.

The chain carries TRBV12-3 or TRBV12-4 and TRBJ2-1; 9 positions agree with TRBD2. Trimming cost V 6 bases and J 8 bases; bases outside gene matches: 8. The CDR3 covers 14 residues. The CDR3 nucleotides read TGTGCCAGCAGCCCTAGCGGGGCCTGGGATGAGCAGTTCTTC. Translating gives CASSPSGAWDEQFF.

The chain links TRBV6-6 to TRBJ2-3, with TRBD1 as a possible D gene (7 bases). V lost 10 bases and J 6 bases, leaving 23 bases between the germline ends. Per the germline V gene, CDR1 is MNHNY and CDR2 is SVGAGI (reference sequence). This CDR3 spans 15 amino acids. The chain's CDR3 is CATMKKGARGDTQYF. The CDR3 DNA sequence: TGTGCCACCATGAAAAAGGGGGCTCGGGGGGATACGCAGTATTTT.

The rearrangement joins TRBV29-1 to TRBJ2-5; no firm D call. This CDR3 comprises 11 residues. The germline V gene encodes CDR1 SQVTM and CDR2 ANQGSEA. The CDR3 spells CSVSSLETQYF. Here the CDR3 DNA reads TGCAGTGTTTCGAGTCTGGAGACCCAGTACTTC.

This clonotype turned up a few times. V usage is TRBV20-1 and J usage is TRBJ1-5, with 10 nucleotides matching TRBD1. V shed 1 base and J 6 bases; nucleotides not matched to a gene: 9. CDR1 DFQATT and CDR2 SNEGSKA come from the germline V gene (reference sequence). The CDR3 totals 16 residues. Written as DNA, the CDR3 is TGCAGTGCTAGAGTTCCGGGACAGGGGTTTTCTCAGCCCCAGCATTTT. It specifies CSARVPGQGFSQPQHF.

V and J are TRBV4-3 and TRBJ2-7; D is unresolved. The CDR3 consists of 14 residues. V was cut by 5 bases and J by 1 base, with 12 bases left in between. The germline gives CDR1 LGHNA, CDR2 YSLEER. The CDR3 spells CASSLNANSYEQYF. In DNA form, the CDR3 reads TGCGCCAGCAGCTTAAACGCAAATTCCTACGAGCAGTACTTC.

To note about this clonotype: A much larger clone lies a single base off, so this may be a read error. Here the CDR3 omits its conserved ending phenylalanine or tryptophan, so a read error is the likely source. The chain couples TRBV4-3 to TRBJ2-1; TRBD2 aligns across 9 bases. Germline V lookup: CDR1 LGHNA, CDR2 YSLEER. The CDR3 is 19 residues long. V was pared by 7 bases and J by 0 bases, with 16 bases of the junction left unmatched. CDR3 sequence (DNA): TGCGCCAGCATTCCAAACGGGGCTAGCGGGGTCCTCTCCTACAATGAGCAGTTCATC. Translating it yields CASIPNGASGVLSYNEQFI.

The gene calls are TRBV20-1 and TRBJ2-1; 13 nucleotides align to TRBD2. The germline gives CDR1 DFQATT, CDR2 SNEGSKA (reference sequence). The CDR3 is 16 amino acids. After removal of 1 base from V and 4 bases from J, the junction contained 4 bases not matched to a gene. The DNA of the CDR3 is TGCAGTGCTAGAGGGACTAGCGGGGGTATATACAATGAGCAGTTCTTC. It yields the protein CSARGTSGGIYNEQFF.

This clonotype was counted only a few times. The rearrangement links TRBV10-3 to TRBJ2-4; 9 nucleotides agree with TRBD1. The end of the DNA aligns better with TRBJ2-7, so the J call may be wrong. The CDR3 has 15 residues. CDR1 and CDR2 from the germline V gene are ENHRY and SYGVKD. The CDR3 sequence: CAISGGQGDVYEQYF. In DNA, the CDR3 is TGTGCCATCAGTGGGGGACAGGGCGACGTCTACGAGCAGTACTTC.

The V call is TRBV9, the J call TRBJ2-7; 8 bases line up with TRBD2. Trimming took 4 bases from V and 3 from J; bases not matched to a gene: 6. CDR1 SGDLS and CDR2 YYNGEE come from the germline V gene. This CDR3 region has 14 residues. CDR3 protein: CASSPGLAYYEQYF. CDR3 nucleotides: TGTGCCAGCAGCCCTGGACTAGCTTACTACGAGCAGTACTTC.

This clonotype was seen more than once but under ten times. This sequence joins TRBV20-1 and TRBJ2-1; the match to TRBD1 covers 9 bases. Trimming removed 2 bases from V and 4 bases from J; junction bases left unmatched: 3. This CDR3 has 14 amino acids. CDR1 is DFQATT and CDR2 is SNEGSKA in the germline V gene (reference sequence). Here the CDR3 DNA reads TGCAGTGCTAGACTGGACAGGGGATACAATGAGCAGTTCTTC. This codes for CSARLDRGYNEQFF.

The CDR3 protein is CASSVGGAGLEEQFF. CDR3 coding DNA: TGTGCCAGCAGCGTAGGGGGAGCGGGGTTAGAAGAGCAGTTCTTC. The V call is TRBV9, the J call TRBJ2-1; TRBD2 matches at 7 bases. V gave up 0 bases and J gave up 10 bases; unmatched junction bases: 10. The CDR3 totals 15 residues. CDR1 SGDLS and CDR2 YYNGEE come from the germline V gene.

In DNA form, the CDR3 reads TGTGCCAGCAGCCCTGGGGGTAGCGGGAGGGCTATTAATGAGCAGTTCTTC. This codes for CASSPGGSGRAINEQFF. The chain has TRBV6-2 or TRBV6-3 and TRBJ2-1; 11 nucleotides align to TRBD2. The CDR3 has 17 amino acids. In germline, CDR1 is MNHEY, CDR2 SVGEGT. V was clipped by 6 bases and J by 7 bases; unmatched bases: 14.

This sequence joins TRBV20-1 and TRBJ1-5; D not certain. From germline, CDR1 is DFQATT and CDR2 SNEGSKA (reference sequence). V lost 0 bases to trimming and J lost 0 bases, with 12 bases between them. This CDR3 comprises 16 residues. Here the CDR3 reads CSARDGVRHSNQPQHF. CDR3 coding DNA: TGCAGTGCTAGAGATGGTGTCAGACATAGCAATCAGCCCCAGCATTTT.

The chain links TRBV20-1 to TRBJ1-5, with D maybe TRBD1 (6 bases). In germline, CDR1 is DFQATT, CDR2 SNEGSKA (reference sequence). V shed 1 base and J shed 6 bases, with 13 bases lying between them. CDR3 length: 14 residues. The CDR3 DNA follows: TGCAGTGCTAGAGGAAGGGGGGAAGCTCAGCCCCAGCATTTT. Translated, it gives CSARGRGEAQPQHF.

The chain is built from TRBV5-1 and TRBJ2-5, with D perhaps TRBD1 or TRBD2 (5 bases each). V dropped 3 bases and J dropped 11 bases, with 23 bases sitting between them. CDR1 is SGHRS and CDR2 is YFSETQ in the germline V gene. The CDR3 totals 15 residues. CDR3 sequence: CASSSSGTGVEEQYF. In DNA, the CDR3 is TGCGCCAGCAGCTCCTCGGGGACCGGGGTTGAAGAGCAGTACTTC.

The V gene is TRBV6-1, the J gene TRBJ2-5; D gene uncertain. CDR1 is MNHNS, CDR2 SASEGT, per germline. The CDR3 length is 14 residues. Trimming shortened V by 5 bases and J by 3 bases, and 13 bases separated the two germline ends. CDR3 bases: TGTGCCAGCAGTTCCCCGGCCTTAGAAGAGACCCAGTACTTC. It encodes CASSSPALEETQYF.

This rearrangement joins TRBV14 to TRBJ1-1; no clear D gene. From germline, CDR1 is SGHDN and CDR2 FVKESK. V was clipped by 6 bases and J by 0 bases, with 5 bases between them. The CDR3 runs to 12 residues. CDR3 nucleotide sequence: TGTGCCAGCAGTAGGTTGAACACTGAAGCTTTCTTT. Protein: CASSRLNTEAFF. The full variable domain, completed using reference TRBV14 and TRBJ1-1, is EAGVTQFPSHSVIEKGQTVTLRCDPISGHDNLYWYRRVMGKEIKFLLHFVKESKQDESGMPNNRFLAERTGGTYSTLKVQPAELEDSGVYFCASSRLNTEAFFGQGTRLTVV.

CDR3 residues: CASSLKTGFEYEQYF. The CDR3 DNA reads TGCGCCAGCAGCCTTAAAACAGGGTTTGAATACGAGCAGTACTTC. The J gene is TRBJ2-7, the V gene TRBV5-1; a possible D gene is TRBD1 (6 bases). CDR3 length equals 15 residues. Per germline, CDR1 SGHRS and CDR2 YFSETQ. V was clipped by 4 bases and J by 4 bases, with 18 bases between them.

CDR3 DNA sequence: TGTGCCAGCTCACCGTTCAGGGATTCTAACACCATATATTTT. It codes for CASSPFRDSNTIYF. V and J are TRBV18 and TRBJ1-3; TRBD1 is a possible D gene (5 bases). The CDR3 loop spans 14 amino acids. Trimming removed 3 bases from V and 7 bases from J, with 13 bases in between. Per germline, CDR1 KGHSH and CDR2 LQKENI.

This clonotype appeared a single time. The V call is TRBV9, the J call TRBJ2-5; D may be TRBD1 (5 bases). V was cut by 0 bases and J by 11 bases, with 17 bases left in between. The CDR3 length is 14 residues. Germline loops: CDR1 SGDLS, CDR2 YYNGEE. Here the CDR3 reads CASSVEIGRAEQYF. Here the CDR3 DNA reads TGTGCCAGCAGCGTAGAAATCGGCAGGGCTGAGCAGTACTTC.

This clonotype appeared a few times. The J gene is TRBJ2-7, the V gene TRBV27; 11 bases are a match to TRBD2. The tail of the sequence fits TRBJ2-5 better, so the J call may be wrong. Germline loops: CDR1 MNHEY, CDR2 SMNVEV (reference sequence). The CDR3 extends over 18 amino acids. This CDR3 reads CASSLWGLAVRSPKTQYF. In nucleotides, the CDR3 is TGTGCCAGCAGTTTATGGGGACTAGCGGTGCGGTCCCCCAAGACCCAGTACTTC.

In its sample, this clonotype was seen a few times. The gene calls are TRBV29-1 and TRBJ1-2; the D is unclear. Germline V gene lookup returns CDR1 SQVTM and CDR2 ANQGSEA. The CDR3 sequence is 11 residues long. V lost 8 bases to trimming and J lost 2 bases, with 9 bases between them. The DNA for the CDR3 is TGCAGCTCTCGGGGAAACTATGGCTACACCTTC. Encoded protein: CSSRGNYGYTF.

The CDR3 DNA is TGTGCCAGCAGAACGGACTGGGGCGTTGAAGCTTTCTTT. Its protein is CASRTDWGVEAFF. J is TRBJ1-1 and V is TRBV6-5, with D possibly matching TRBD1 (5 bases). CDR1 is MNHEY, CDR2 SVGAGI, per germline. The CDR3 has 13 amino acids. V dropped 6 bases and J dropped 7 bases, with 15 bases sitting between them.